Detailed here is one T cell receptor beta chain. Sequencing of TCR beta was undertaken in CD8+ and CD4+ T cells derived from blood. In the multiple sclerosis control group, patients were treatment-naive and had stable or active relapsing-remitting disease. TEMRA cells were enriched by FACS, while CD8+ and CD4+ T cells were obtained through a negative isolation that was performed magnetically. The sample is drawn from a study of CD8 T cells in Susac syndrome. J gave up 4 bases and V 5 bases, and 4 bases lay outside the gene matches. This CDR3 has 13 amino acids. Germline assignment: CDR1 SGHRS and CDR2 YFSETQ. Reverse transcription used roughly 0.5 to 1 ug RNA and random hexamers. An immunoSEQ multiplex PCR amplified TCR beta CDR3 over 54 Vbeta and 13 Jbeta. TCRdb ran MiXCR on the immunoSEQ multiplex PCR reads and lists one entry per CDR3 protein. The profile shows 90,000 to 150,000 distinct CDR3 sequences, about 92% of them singletons.

The rearrangement uses TRBV5-1 and TRBJ2-7; 9 nucleotides align to TRBD1. Sequences were obtained from CD4+ T cells from PBMCs. This TCR was recovered from a human donor with multiple sclerosis. The CDR3 DNA is TGCGCCAGCAGAGGGACAGGGAAATACGAGCAGTACTTC. Its translation: CASRGTGKYEQYF.